This T cell receptor (beta chain) was recorded in a study of cytomegalovirus exposure and HLA in healthy donors. About the research overall: Genetic ancestry analysis placed about 80% of the 398 donors that were genotyped in the Caucasian-associated cluster. General study results and limits: Productive rates of about 87% or about 30% were seen for most TCR beta V segments in an earlier analysis.

With regard to this clone: Its matching antigen is unknown.

Healthy bone marrow donors made up the cohort. 13 Jbeta primers and 60 Vbeta primers were used for the PCR. Assay: immunoSEQ multiplex PCR; the TCRdb copy retains only in-frame clones and omits some. Counted here are roughly 110,000 clones, more than 65% occurring once; the ten biggest clones make up approximately 4.5%. The sequencing sample was made of PBMCs. This receptor was obtained from a male donor in good health and CMV-seronegative.

DNA of the CDR3: TGTGCCAGCAGTAACCAAGGACTAGCGAGCGAGCAGTACTTC. It codes for CASSNQGLASEQYF. The chain carries TRBV6-5 and TRBJ2-7, with 9 bases aligning to TRBD2. Looked up from germline, CDR1 is MNHEY and CDR2 is SVGAGI. This CDR3 comprises 14 residues. The V gene end was trimmed by 5 bases and the J gene end by 6 bases; junction bases not matched to a gene: 8.